This TCR beta chain was identified during a study of graft-versus-host responses after intestinal transplantation. As for the study in general: After anti-thymocyte globulin induction, recipients took tacrolimus and steroids for around three years. Regarding the study as a whole: Recipient marrow showed GvH clones, some seen first in ileum or blood.

Here immunoSEQ multiplex PCR was the method, and the copy in TCRdb shows in-frame clones only, minus some. The repertoire holds 20,000 to 25,000 clones, with roughly 79% as singletons. Researchers processed graft tissue to release intraepithelial and lamina propria lymphocytes. Notes on this clone: Its specificity is not known.

The material was ileum tissue, obtained 12 days after intestinal transplant. The source of this sequence is a human patient who received an intestinal transplant, so some T cells may come from the graft donor.

CDR3 sequence reads: CASSEPKALAVYEQYF. For the CDR3, the DNA is TGTGCCAGCAGTGAACCCAAGGCACTAGCGGTCTACGAGCAGTACTTC. This rearrangement joins TRBV2 to TRBJ2-7; 8 bases are shared with TRBD2. CDR1 and CDR2 from the germline V gene are SNHLY and FYNNEI. The CDR3 extends over 16 amino acids. The J segment lost 3 bases and the V segment lost 2 bases, leaving 9 bases of the junction unmatched.